Below, one T cell receptor beta chain is given with its context. This CDR3 has 17 amino acids. The V end lost 0 bases, the J end lost 0 bases, and 15 bases lay between the germline ends. Germline values: CDR1 GTSNPN, CDR2 SVGIG (reference sequence). This sample was included in a study of cytomegalovirus exposure and HLA in healthy donors. Background on the study: T cells numbering about 180 million yielded approximately 100 million unique TCR beta sequences in an earlier analysis.

Use of 60 Vbeta and 13 Jbeta primers characterized the PCR. The method was immunoSEQ multiplex PCR; TCRdb's version includes in-frame clones alone and lacks a portion of them. Of about 120,000 clones in the sample, approximately 80% were seen once. The chain combines TRBV30 with TRBJ1-3, with D perhaps TRBD1 (5 bases). The source material was PBMCs. This sequence was found in a woman aged 40-49 years in good health and CMV-seropositive. This CDR3 reads CAWSVRDRIYSGNTIYF. The CDR3 DNA follows: TGTGCCTGGAGTGTACGCGACAGAATCTACTCTGGAAACACCATATATTTT. The full variable domain, completed using reference TRBV30 and TRBJ1-3, is SQTIHQWPATLVQPVGSPLSLECTVEGTSNPNLYWYRQAAGRGLQLLFYSVGIGQISSEVPQNLSASRPQDRQFILSSKKLLLSDSGFYLCAWSVRDRIYSGNTIYFGEGSWLTVV.